The 28 T cell receptor beta chains presented below share a single source sample, sequenced in a study of blood T cell repertoires in COVID-19. Libraries were prepared by immunoSEQ multiplex PCR; TCRdb keeps only in-frame clonotypes and omits some of them. Of about 340,000 clones listed, 80% to 90% are singletons. Source material: PBMCs or T cells enriched from blood (not recorded which). The receptors shown here come from a middle-aged woman with acute COVID-19.

The table lists this clone with a few counts. This rearrangement joins TRBV7-2 to TRBJ1-5, with 9 nucleotides matching TRBD1. Germline CDR1 SGHTA, CDR2 FQGNSA. The ends lost 3 bases at V and 2 bases at J; junction bases unmatched: 2. This CDR3 spans 15 amino acids. The CDR3 DNA reads as TGTGCCAGCAGCTTTAGGACAGGGGGCAATCAGCCCCAGCATTTT. This gives the protein CASSFRTGGNQPQHF.

V is TRBV3-1 (or the pseudogene TRBV3-2) and J is TRBJ1-2, with 12 bases fitting TRBD1. This CDR3 spans 15 amino acids. With 1 base clipped from V and 8 bases from J, the junction kept 5 bases outside the gene matches. Germline assignment: CDR1 LGHDT and CDR2 YNNKEL (reference sequence). The CDR3 bases are TGTGCCAGCAGCCAAGCCGGGACAGGGGGCGAAGGCTACACCTTC. Amino acids: CASSQAGTGGEGYTF.

The gene calls are TRBV3-1 (or the pseudogene TRBV3-2) and TRBJ1-1, with D maybe TRBD1 (5 bases). The V gene's germline CDR1 is LGHDT and CDR2 YNNKEL (reference sequence). The CDR3 covers 15 residues. V was shortened by 2 bases and J by 1 base, with 11 bases between the two germline ends. The CDR3 sequence is CASSQHYQGNTEAFF. The CDR3 DNA sequence: TGTGCCAGCAGCCAACACTACCAGGGGAACACTGAAGCTTTCTTT.

V and J are TRBV15 and TRBJ1-2; perhaps TRBD1 as D (5 bases). Germline CDR1 reads LNHNV; CDR2 reads YYDKDF (reference sequence). Trimming took off 1 base at V and 8 bases at J, with 14 bases between the two ends. The CDR3 extends over 14 amino acids. The CDR3 DNA reads TGTGCCACCAGCAGAGGTGGGGGGGAGGCGGGCTACACCTTC. Protein sequence: CATSRGGGEAGYTF.

This chain joins TRBV10-3 and TRBJ1-1, with D unresolved. The CDR3 runs 12 residues. Deletions cut 1 base from V and 10 bases from J, with 10 bases between. Germline V gene sequence: CDR1 ENHRY, CDR2 SYGVKD. The CDR3 nucleotides read TGTGCCATCAGTGAGTGGGAGGGATCAGCTTTCTTT. Translating gives CAISEWEGSAFF.

This clone was counted only a few times. This chain uses TRBV5-3 with TRBJ1-4, with TRBD1 as a possible D gene (6 bases). TRBV5-3 is annotated as an ORF whose role is uncertain. The CDR3 loop spans 19 amino acids. Between the trimmed V and J ends, which lost 0 bases and 3 bases, there was a span of 21 bases. The CDR3 nucleotides are TGTGCCAGAAGCTTGGTATGTCTCACGCGGGGGCCACCTAATGAAAAACTGTTTTTT. Translation gives CARSLVCLTRGPPNEKLFF.

The rearrangement uses TRBV3-1 (or the pseudogene TRBV3-2) and TRBJ1-1, with D possibly matching TRBD1 (5 bases). The CDR3 has 17 residues. CDR1 is LGHDT and CDR2 is YNNKEL in the germline V gene (reference sequence). V was shortened by 0 bases and J by 2 bases, with 16 bases between the two germline ends. CDR3 coding DNA: TGTGCCAGCAGCCAAGAGCCGGGTTTAGGGGTAAACACTGAAGCTTTCTTT. This encodes CASSQEPGLGVNTEAFF.

The chain links TRBV2 to TRBJ1-4; possible D gene TRBD1, 6 bases. V was pared by 6 bases and J by 5 bases, with 10 bases between. The CDR3 runs 13 residues. Germline V gene sequence: CDR1 SNHLY, CDR2 FYNNEI. The CDR3 reads CASRLQGNEKLFF. The DNA for the CDR3 is TGTGCCAGCAGGCTACAGGGAAATGAAAAACTGTTTTTT.

The V call is TRBV21-1, the J call TRBJ2-3; the table's D call of TRBD2 was not tested on the DNA. TRBV21-1 is an annotated pseudogene. The CDR3 has 12 amino acids. The DNA for the CDR3 is TGTGCCAGCAGCCCGCGGAGGTATACGCAGTATTTT. Encoded protein: CASSPRRYTQYF.

The rearrangement uses TRBV27 and TRBJ2-7; TRBD1 is a possible D gene (6 bases). This CDR3 has 14 amino acids. Trimming stripped 9 bases from V and 1 base from J, with 16 bases between. Per the germline V gene, CDR1 is MNHEY and CDR2 is SMNVEV (reference sequence). As DNA, the CDR3 is TGTGCCAGTAAACTCAGGACAGAATCCTACGAGCAGTACTTC. Translated, it gives CASKLRTESYEQYF.

V and J are TRBV6-5 and TRBJ1-5, with a possible D match to TRBD1 (5 bases). The germline CDR1 and CDR2 sequences are MNHEY and SVGAGI. V was shortened by 8 bases and J by 5 bases, with 16 bases between the two germline ends. The CDR3 extends over 14 amino acids. The CDR3 loop reads CASSAAQGYQPQHF. The CDR3 DNA is TGTGCCAGCTCGGCGGCCCAGGGCTATCAGCCCCAGCATTTT.

The V gene is TRBV6-2 or TRBV6-3, the J gene TRBJ2-2; 8 bases line up with TRBD2. This CDR3 region has 13 residues. Unmatched junction bases numbered 4, after V lost 6 bases and J lost 7 bases. Germline CDR1 is MNHEY and CDR2 is SVGEGT. This CDR3 reads CASSRTSGGELFF. In DNA form, the CDR3 reads TGTGCCAGCAGCCGTACTAGCGGCGGGGAGCTGTTTTTT.

The V call is TRBV12-3 or TRBV12-4, the J call TRBJ1-5; TRBD1 agrees at 8 bases. Trimming took 6 bases from V and 2 from J; bases not matched to a gene: 0. This CDR3 spans 13 amino acids. CDR3 sequence (DNA): TGTGCCAGCAGGGGACAGGGCAATCAGCCCCAGCATTTT. Translation gives CASRGQGNQPQHF.

This clone was detected many times. The chain has TRBV6-5 and TRBJ1-2, with a possible D match to TRBD1 (6 bases). V lost 6 bases and J 0 bases, leaving 14 bases between the germline ends. CDR1 MNHEY and CDR2 SVGAGI come from the germline V gene. This CDR3 comprises 15 residues. The CDR3 bases are TGTGCCAGCAGGCGTCGGGACAACGCTAACTATGGCTACACCTTC. It is translated as CASRRRDNANYGYTF.

The genes are TRBV5-4 and TRBJ1-3; 9 bases are a match to TRBD1. Germline V lookup: CDR1 SGHNT, CDR2 YYREEE (reference sequence). This CDR3 contains 17 residues. After removal of 4 bases from V and 3 bases from J, the junction contained 11 bases not matched to a gene. For the CDR3, the DNA is TGTGCCAGCAGCCTGGGACAGGGAAGGTCGTATGGAAACACCATATATTTT. As protein: CASSLGQGRSYGNTIYF.

This sequence joins TRBV9 and TRBJ1-4; a weak D match, TRBD1 (5 bases). This CDR3 comprises 17 residues. The V end lost 3 bases, the J end lost 8 bases, and 23 bases lay between the germline ends. The germline V gene has CDR1 SGDLS and CDR2 YYNGEE. CDR3 sequence: CASSASPGGTRGEKLFF. In nucleotides, the CDR3 is TGTGCCAGCAGCGCGTCCCCGGGGGGGACCCGCGGGGAAAAACTGTTTTTT.

The V gene is TRBV3-1 (or the pseudogene TRBV3-2), the J gene TRBJ2-3, with 8 nucleotides matching TRBD2. Germline CDR1 and CDR2: LGHDT and YNNKEL (reference sequence). The J segment lost 5 bases and the V segment lost 4 bases, leaving 8 bases of the junction unmatched. The CDR3 consists of 15 residues. This chain's CDR3 is CASSPGGGRIDTQYF. DNA for the CDR3: TGTGCCAGCAGCCCTGGCGGGGGGCGGATAGATACGCAGTATTTT.

The CDR3 region has the DNA TGTGCCAGCAGTTCAGGATTCCTCATGAACACTGAAGCTTTCTTT. Its protein product is CASSSGFLMNTEAFF. The chain is built from TRBV6-6 and TRBJ1-1; D unresolved. This CDR3 region has 15 residues. Trimming cost V 4 bases and J 0 bases, with 12 bases left between them. Germline lookup yields CDR1 MNHNY and CDR2 SVGAGI (reference sequence).

As concerns this clone: Other DNA sequences in this sample translate to the same CDR3. This chain links TRBV2 with TRBJ2-2; TRBD2 agrees at 11 bases. The CDR3 extends over 17 amino acids. Per germline, CDR1 SNHLY and CDR2 FYNNEI. Trimming took 1 base from V and 1 from J; bases not matched to a gene: 2. CDR3 loop: CASSEGTSGGNTGELFF. The CDR3 DNA sequence: TGTGCCAGCAGTGAAGGAACTAGCGGGGGGAACACCGGGGAGCTGTTTTTT. The complete variable domain, with remaining parts taken from reference TRBV2 and TRBJ2-2, reads EPEVTQTPSHQVTQMGQEVILRCVPISNHLYFYWYRQILGQKVEFLVSFYNNEISEKSEIFDDQFSVERPDGSNFTLKIRSTKLEDSAMYFCASSEGTSGGNTGELFFGEGSRLTVL.

The chain combines TRBV2 with TRBJ2-2; possible D gene TRBD2, 6 bases. V lost 6 bases and J lost 6, with 14 bases in between. Germline lookup yields CDR1 SNHLY and CDR2 FYNNEI. The CDR3 spans 14 residues. CDR3 residues: CASSGSGGSGELFF. The CDR3 DNA is TGTGCCAGCAGCGGGAGTGGTGGATCCGGGGAGCTGTTTTTT.

With regard to this clone: At the DNA level, this CDR3 is encoded by other sequences in the same sample as well. J is TRBJ2-7 and V is TRBV7-2; D unresolved. Trimming removed 4 bases from V and 2 bases from J, with 3 bases in between. CDR3 length: 11 residues. Germline V gene data show CDR1 as SGHTA and CDR2 as FQGNSA. The DNA for the CDR3 is TGTGCCAGCAGCTCAACCTACGAGCAGTACTTC. This codes for CASSSTYEQYF. The full variable domain, its missing parts supplied by reference TRBV7-2 and TRBJ2-7, is GAGVSQSPSNKVTEKGKDVELRCDPISGHTALYWYRQSLGQGLEFLIYFQGNSAPDKSGLPSDRFSAERTGGSVSTLTIQRTQQEDSAVYLCASSSTYEQYFGPGTRLTVT.

This rearrangement joins TRBV6-5 to TRBJ2-5; tentatively, D is TRBD1 (6 bases). CDR3 length: 13 amino acids. CDR1 and CDR2 (germline): MNHEY, SVGAGI. V gave up 6 bases and J gave up 5 bases, with 13 bases separating them. The CDR3 is CASSTGFGETQYF. CDR3 DNA: TGTGCCAGCAGCACAGGGTTTGGGGAGACCCAGTACTTC.

This clone was seen once. The chain joins TRBV10-3 to TRBJ1-5; TRBD1 is a possible D gene (6 bases). The ends were cut back, 3 bases at V and 3 bases at J, with 12 bases in the middle. This CDR3 has 15 residues. CDR1 and CDR2 (germline): ENHRY, SYGVKD. CDR3 residues: CAISEFDRTNQPQHF. The CDR3 bases are TGTGCCATCAGTGAATTTGACAGGACCAATCAGCCCCAGCATTTT.

The V gene is TRBV18, the J gene TRBJ1-1; D is uncertain. Trimming removed 4 bases from V and 1 base from J, with 7 bases in between. The CDR3 runs to 13 residues. CDR1 and CDR2 (germline): KGHSH, LQKENI. CDR3 in amino acids: CASSQQRNTEAFF. CDR3 bases: TGTGCCAGCTCACAACAGAGGAACACTGAAGCTTTCTTT.

This chain connects TRBV5-1 to TRBJ1-6, with D hard to call. V lost 0 bases and J lost 0, with 10 bases in between. Germline V gene data show CDR1 as SGHRS and CDR2 as YFSETQ. This CDR3 has 17 residues. CDR3 in amino acids: CASSLVPESSYNSPLHF. CDR3 coding DNA: TGCGCCAGCAGCTTGGTTCCGGAGAGCTCCTATAATTCACCCCTCCACTTT. The full variable domain, its missing parts supplied by reference TRBV5-1 and TRBJ1-6, is KAGVTQTPRYLIKTRGQQVTLSCSPISGHRSVSWYQQTPGQGLQFLFEYFSETQRNKGNFPGRFSGRQFSNSRSEMNVSTLELGDSALYLCASSLVPESSYNSPLHFGNGTRLTVT.

The chain employs TRBV12-5 and TRBJ2-1; 8 bases align to TRBD2. Germline CDR1 LGHNT, CDR2 FRNRAP. There are 15 residues in the CDR3. V was clipped by 0 bases and J by 9 bases; unmatched bases: 7. This CDR3 is CASGLVLSGGGEQFF. As DNA, the CDR3 is TGTGCTAGTGGTTTGGTACTAAGCGGGGGTGGTGAGCAGTTCTTC.

CDR3 in DNA: TGTGCCAGCTCCAATACTCTGTGGGGCTACACCTTC. Translated, it gives CASSNTLWGYTF. J is TRBJ1-2 and V is TRBV25-1; D is ambiguous. Deletions cut 8 bases from V and 8 bases from J, with 15 bases between. This CDR3 is 12 amino acids long. Germline-derived CDR1 and CDR2 are MGHDK and SYGVNS.

This clone was detected only once. The gene calls are TRBV7-9 and TRBJ2-3; TRBD2 matches 10 bases. V shed 5 bases, J shed 3 bases, and the junction held 8 bases outside the gene matches. Germline CDR1 and CDR2: SEHNR and FQNEAQ (reference sequence). CDR3 length equals 16 residues. The CDR3 DNA is TGTGCCAGCAGCCAGGGGCCTAGCGGGAGTACAGATACGCAGTATTTT. Amino acids: CASSQGPSGSTDTQYF.